Below are 5 T cell receptor beta chains sequenced from a single sample in a study of immune evolution from preneoplasia to lung adenocarcinoma. Only in-frame clones appear in the TCRdb table, and some are missing; sequencing was by immunoSEQ multiplex PCR. In the table there are 6,000 or so clones, around 67% of which are singletons. Sequencing was done on a sample of FFPE lung adenocarcinoma in situ tissue. Receptor source: a donor at least 70 years old with lung adenocarcinoma.

The chain recombines TRBV7-9 with TRBJ1-1; D is possibly TRBD1 (6 bases). From germline, CDR1 is SEHNR and CDR2 FQNEAQ (reference sequence). The V end lost 5 bases, the J end lost 8 bases, and 15 bases lay between the germline ends. The CDR3 runs 13 residues. CDR3 region: CASSRGQLREAFF. Written as DNA, the CDR3 is TGTGCCAGCAGCCGGGGGCAGCTCAGGGAAGCTTTCTTT.

This clone appeared a single time. The rearrangement links TRBV5-6 to TRBJ2-3; 11 bases are shared with TRBD2. There are 15 residues in the CDR3. With 1 base clipped from V and 6 bases from J, the junction kept 4 bases outside the gene matches. Germline V gene lookup returns CDR1 SGHDT and CDR2 YYEEEE. The CDR3 reads CASSLWVAGGDTQYF. CDR3 DNA: TGTGCCAGCAGCTTGTGGGTAGCGGGGGGGGATACGCAGTATTTT.

This clone was seen a few times. The chain uses TRBV7-9 and TRBJ2-7; D remains ambiguous. Looked up from germline, CDR1 is SEHNR and CDR2 is FQNEAQ (reference sequence). The CDR3 covers 14 residues. Deletions cut 1 base from V and 5 bases from J, with 12 bases between. CDR3 region: CASSLGRRVHEQYF. CDR3 DNA sequence: TGTGCCAGCAGCTTAGGACGACGCGTCCACGAGCAGTACTTC.

The CDR3 nucleotides read TGTGCCAGCAGCTTAGTGGTCGACAGTGAAGCTTTCTTT. Protein sequence: CASSLVVDSEAFF. The chain couples TRBV11-2 to TRBJ1-1; tentatively, D is TRBD1 (5 bases). From germline, CDR1 is SGHAT and CDR2 FQNNGV. This CDR3 comprises 13 residues. Deletions cut 1 base from V and 7 bases from J, with 10 bases between.

This chain links TRBV5-4 with TRBJ2-5; D is perhaps TRBD2 (9 bases). The CDR3 is 16 amino acids. CDR1 and CDR2 (germline): SGHNT, YYREEE (reference sequence). Between the trimmed V and J ends, which lost 4 bases and 2 bases, there was a span of 18 bases. CDR3 sequence: CASSQGASGAQETQYF. The CDR3 DNA reads TGTGCCAGCAGCCAGGGGGCTAGCGGGGCACAAGAGACCCAGTACTTC.